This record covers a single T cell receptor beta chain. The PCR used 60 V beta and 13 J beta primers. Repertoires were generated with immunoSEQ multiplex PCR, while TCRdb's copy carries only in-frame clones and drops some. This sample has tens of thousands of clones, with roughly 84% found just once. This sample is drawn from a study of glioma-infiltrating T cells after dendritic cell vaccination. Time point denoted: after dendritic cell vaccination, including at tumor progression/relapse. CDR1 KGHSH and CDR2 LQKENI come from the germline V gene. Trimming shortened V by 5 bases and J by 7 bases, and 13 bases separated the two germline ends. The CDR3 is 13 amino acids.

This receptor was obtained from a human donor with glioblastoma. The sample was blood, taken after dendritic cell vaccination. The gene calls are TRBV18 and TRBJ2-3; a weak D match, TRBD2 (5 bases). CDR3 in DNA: TGTGCCAGCTCAATCAACACGGGGAATACGCAGTATTTT. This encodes CASSINTGNTQYF.